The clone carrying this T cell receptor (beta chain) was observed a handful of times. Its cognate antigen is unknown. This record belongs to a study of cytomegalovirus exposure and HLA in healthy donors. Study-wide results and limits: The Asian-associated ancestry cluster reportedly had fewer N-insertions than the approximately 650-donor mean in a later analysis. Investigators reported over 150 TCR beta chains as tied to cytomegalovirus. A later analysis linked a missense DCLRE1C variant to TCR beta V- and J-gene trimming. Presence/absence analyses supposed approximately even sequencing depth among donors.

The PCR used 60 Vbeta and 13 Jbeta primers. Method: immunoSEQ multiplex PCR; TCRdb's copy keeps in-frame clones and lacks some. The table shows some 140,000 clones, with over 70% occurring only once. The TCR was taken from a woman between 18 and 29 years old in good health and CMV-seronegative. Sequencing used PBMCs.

The CDR3 bases are TGCGCCAGCACCCTTGGGCGGGGGCAGACAGATACGCAGTATTTT. Its translation is CASTLGRGQTDTQYF. The chain couples TRBV4-1 to TRBJ2-3, with D perhaps matching TRBD2 (7 bases). Germline V gene lookup returns CDR1 MGHRA and CDR2 YSYEKL. The CDR3 is 15 amino acids. V was cut by 7 bases and J by 3 bases, with 17 bases left in between.